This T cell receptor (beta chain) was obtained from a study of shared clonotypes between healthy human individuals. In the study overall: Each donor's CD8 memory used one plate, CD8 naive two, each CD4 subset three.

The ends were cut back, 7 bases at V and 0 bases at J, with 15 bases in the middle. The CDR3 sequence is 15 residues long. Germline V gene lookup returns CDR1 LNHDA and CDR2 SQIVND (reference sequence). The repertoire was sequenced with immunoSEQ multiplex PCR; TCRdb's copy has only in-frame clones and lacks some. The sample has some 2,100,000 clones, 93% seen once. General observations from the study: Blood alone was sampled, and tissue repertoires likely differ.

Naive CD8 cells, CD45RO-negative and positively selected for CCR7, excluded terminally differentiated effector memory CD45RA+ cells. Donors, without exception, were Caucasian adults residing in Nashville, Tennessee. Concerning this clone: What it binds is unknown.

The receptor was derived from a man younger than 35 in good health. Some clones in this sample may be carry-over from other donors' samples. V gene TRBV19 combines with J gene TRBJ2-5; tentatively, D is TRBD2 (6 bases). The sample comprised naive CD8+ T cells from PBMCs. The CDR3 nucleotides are TGTGCCAGTACCCTGGGACTTGCGGACCAAGAGACCCAGTACTTC. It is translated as CASTLGLADQETQYF.